The sequence of this T cell receptor beta chain was determined in a study of cytomegalovirus exposure and HLA in healthy donors. Study observations and caveats: The authors enumerated roughly 160 TCR beta chains as linked to cytomegalovirus. Earlier analysis found most TCR beta V segments productive about 87% or about 30% of the time. In a later analysis, TCR beta V- and J-gene trimming was associated with a missense DCLRE1C variant. Many donors shared some public TCRs, even though most TCR sequences were rare.

The germline CDR1 and CDR2 sequences are MGHRA and YSYEKL. The length of the CDR3 is 16 residues. Trimming removed 3 bases from V and 9 bases from J; junction bases left unmatched: 10. Details on this clone: What it binds is not known.

60 Vbeta and 13 Jbeta primers were used in PCR. Repertoires were generated with immunoSEQ multiplex PCR, while TCRdb's copy carries only in-frame clones and drops some. This table holds 100,000 or so clones, 75% to 85% found once. The source is a man aged 30 to 45 in good health and CMV-seropositive. The gene calls are TRBV4-1 and TRBJ2-1, with TRBD1 matching over 11 bases. Specimen: PBMCs. The CDR3, as DNA: TGCGCCAGCAGCCAGATCCGGACAGGGGGCTTCGGTGAGCAGTTCTTC. Its protein is CASSQIRTGGFGEQFF.